The 14 T cell receptor beta chains below come from one sample, sequenced in a study of early stage breast cancer tumors. The data were produced by immunoSEQ multiplex PCR, yet TCRdb's version contains in-frame clones alone and is incomplete. Among around 71,000 clones listed, approximately 79% were seen once. Sequenced: blood. The source of these receptors is a person in their sixties with breast cancer.

The J gene is TRBJ2-5, the V gene TRBV7-2, with 8 bases matching TRBD1. The CDR3 length is 15 residues. The germline gives CDR1 SGHTA, CDR2 FQGNSA. The V and J ends lost 3 bases and 3 bases, in that order; junction bases with no gene match: 6. The CDR3 sequence: CASSLDRALKETQYF. CDR3 bases: TGTGCCAGCAGCTTGGACAGGGCCTTAAAAGAGACCCAGTACTTC.

The V and J genes are TRBV7-2 and TRBJ1-1; weak D call: TRBD1 (5 bases). V was clipped by 5 bases and J by 2 bases, with 15 bases between them. Germline V gene lookup returns CDR1 SGHTA and CDR2 FQGNSA. There are 15 residues in the CDR3. The CDR3 sequence is CASSLAPGLNTEAFF. In DNA, the CDR3 is TGTGCCAGCAGCCTTGCACCGGGGCTCAACACTGAAGCTTTCTTT.

The CDR3 sequence: CASSIPGTSPQHF. In DNA form, the CDR3 reads TGTGCCAGCAGCATACCCGGGACGTCGCCCCAGCATTTT. The genes are TRBV11-2 and TRBJ1-5; D perhaps matches TRBD1 (5 bases). The germline V gene encodes CDR1 SGHAT and CDR2 FQNNGV. The CDR3 length is 13 residues. V dropped 5 bases and J dropped 9 bases, with 14 bases sitting between them.

Only one count was recorded for this clone. The CDR3 protein is CASSLGRVSEQFF. DNA of the CDR3: TGTGCCAGCAGCTTAGGCAGGGTGAGTGAGCAGTTCTTC. The chain couples TRBV7-2 to TRBJ2-1; possible D gene TRBD1, 5 bases. Germline V gene data show CDR1 as SGHTA and CDR2 as FQGNSA. Trimming stripped 1 base from V and 9 bases from J, with 10 bases between. The CDR3 consists of 13 residues.

V is TRBV2 and J is TRBJ2-1, with D perhaps matching TRBD1 (7 bases). The CDR3 covers 12 residues. Germline CDR1 SNHLY, CDR2 FYNNEI. V lost 0 bases and J lost 15, with 12 bases in between. The CDR3 nucleotides are TGTGCCAGCAGTGAAGCGCGGGACAGTCGGTTCTTC. Translated, it gives CASSEARDSRFF.

The V gene is TRBV10-3, the J gene TRBJ2-5; D may match TRBD1 or TRBD2 (5 bases each). CDR1 is ENHRY, CDR2 SYGVKD, per germline. The CDR3 is made up of 16 amino acids. V lost 4 bases and J 2 bases, leaving 17 bases between the germline ends. CDR3 loop: CAISGGGGGGQETQYF. As DNA, the CDR3 is TGTGCCATCAGTGGCGGAGGTGGTGGGGGACAAGAGACCCAGTACTTC.

Turning to this clone: Distinct nucleotide sequences in the sample also encode this CDR3. The CDR3 nucleotides are TGTGCCAGCAGCCCTAGCGGGAGGGGAGATACGCAGTATTTT. Protein product: CASSPSGRGDTQYF. This chain uses TRBV7-3 with TRBJ2-3; 12 bases match TRBD2. This CDR3 region has 14 residues. Germline V lookup: CDR1 SGHTA, CDR2 FQGTGA. Losses at the gene ends were 5 bases for V and 5 bases for J; bases not matched to a gene: 2.

The V and J genes are TRBV27 and TRBJ1-5; 7 nucleotides match TRBD1. Germline V CDR1 and CDR2: MNHEY, SMNVEV (reference sequence). The CDR3 extends over 17 amino acids. Trimming took 3 bases from V and 2 from J; bases not matched to a gene: 10. The CDR3, as DNA: TGTGCCAGCAGTTTTTGGGGGGCGCAGGGGGGCAATCAGCCCCAGCATTTT. Translated, it gives CASSFWGAQGGNQPQHF.

This chain uses TRBV30 with TRBJ2-4; D possibly corresponds to TRBD1 (6 bases). The V and J ends lost 3 bases and 7 bases respectively, with 16 bases between them. Germline values: CDR1 GTSNPN, CDR2 SVGIG (reference sequence). CDR3 length: 14 residues. The CDR3 DNA reads TGTGCCTGGAGACCCGACAGGTTGGGCAACATTCAGTACTTC. Its translation: CAWRPDRLGNIQYF.

The V call is TRBV2, the J call TRBJ2-6; D gene ambiguous. V was shortened by 3 bases and J by 4 bases, with 19 bases between the two germline ends. The CDR3 is 18 amino acids. Looked up from germline, CDR1 is SNHLY and CDR2 is FYNNEI. The CDR3 region has the DNA TGTGCCAGCAGTGAGCGTCGGCCCTTACGAGGCGGGGCCAACGTCCTGACTTTC. This codes for CASSERRPLRGGANVLTF. Combining the CDR3 with reference TRBV2 and TRBJ2-6 gives the whole variable domain EPEVTQTPSHQVTQMGQEVILRCVPISNHLYFYWYRQILGQKVEFLVSFYNNEISEKSEIFDDQFSVERPDGSNFTLKIRSTKLEDSAMYFCASSERRPLRGGANVLTFGAGSRLTVL.

V usage is TRBV5-4 and J usage is TRBJ2-3; tentatively, D is TRBD2 (6 bases). The CDR3 length is 16 residues. V lost 0 bases, J lost 0 bases, and 11 bases lay in between. The germline gives CDR1 SGHNT, CDR2 YYREEE (reference sequence). The CDR3 coding sequence is TGTGCCAGCAGCTTGGGGGGGGTTACTAGCACAGATACGCAGTATTTT. It is translated as CASSLGGVTSTDTQYF.

The rearrangement uses TRBV27 and TRBJ1-5, with a weak D call TRBD1 (6 bases). Per germline, CDR1 MNHEY and CDR2 SMNVEV (reference sequence). The V gene lost 4 bases and the J gene lost 4 bases, with 20 bases spanning the gap. The CDR3 spans 17 residues. The CDR3 nucleotides read TGTGCCAGCAGTTCGTCCTGGGACATCGTCCTTAATCAGCCCCAGCATTTT. Translation gives CASSSSWDIVLNQPQHF.

The rearrangement uses TRBV30 and TRBJ1-6; perhaps TRBD1 as D (5 bases). This CDR3 contains 14 residues. Germline V lookup: CDR1 GTSNPN, CDR2 SVGIG (reference sequence). Trimming left V 1 base short and J 7 bases short, with 11 bases between. This CDR3 is CAWSESGRNSPLHF. The CDR3 nucleotides read TGTGCCTGGAGTGAATCAGGGAGAAATTCACCCCTCCACTTT.

The V gene is TRBV7-8, the J gene TRBJ1-1; 9 nucleotides match TRBD1. The length of the CDR3 is 17 residues. CDR1 SGHVS and CDR2 FQNEAQ come from the germline V gene. The trim removed 5 bases at V and 1 base at J, leaving 11 bases unmatched. The CDR3 here is CASSATRNRGQNTEAFF. CDR3 bases: TGTGCCAGCAGCGCTACTCGGAACAGGGGGCAGAACACTGAAGCTTTCTTT.